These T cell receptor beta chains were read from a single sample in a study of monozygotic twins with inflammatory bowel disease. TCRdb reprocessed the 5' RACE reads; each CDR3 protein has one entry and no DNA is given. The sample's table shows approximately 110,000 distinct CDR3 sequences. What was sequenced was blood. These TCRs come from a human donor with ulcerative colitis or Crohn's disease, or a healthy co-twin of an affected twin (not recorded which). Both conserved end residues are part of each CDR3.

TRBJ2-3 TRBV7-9 CASNLGPGTDTQYF
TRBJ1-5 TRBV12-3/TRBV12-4 CASSLNFGDRVYNQPQHF
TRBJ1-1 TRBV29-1 CSVEQEYYGAFF
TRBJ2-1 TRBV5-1 CASSYGGTGDGQFF
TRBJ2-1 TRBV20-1 CSAVGLAGGSYNEQFF
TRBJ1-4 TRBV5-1 CASSLVGGGNEKLFF
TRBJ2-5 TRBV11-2 CASSFHNQQETQYF
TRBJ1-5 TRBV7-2 CASSLGAGDNQPQHF
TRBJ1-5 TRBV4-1 CASSQDRTGYQPQHF
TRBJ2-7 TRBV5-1 CASSLSGQTYEQYF
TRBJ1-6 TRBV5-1 CASSPGTGRFGPLHF
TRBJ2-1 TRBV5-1 CASSLRLAGRHEQFF
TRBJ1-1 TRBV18 CASSPLRVEQSLEAFF
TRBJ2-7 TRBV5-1 CASSLGVSSYEQYF
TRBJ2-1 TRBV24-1 CATSDYGEQFF
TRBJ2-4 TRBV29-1 CSARGLAKNIQYF
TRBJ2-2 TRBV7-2 CASSLAGGREAFTGELFF
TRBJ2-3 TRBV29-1 CSVLGGAGADTQYF
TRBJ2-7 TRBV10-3 CAIGFTQGYEQYF
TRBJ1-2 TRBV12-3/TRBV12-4 CASSLDRPNYGYTF
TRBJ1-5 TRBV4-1 CASSRSSGTPKDHQPQHF
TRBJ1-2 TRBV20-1 CSAGDASNYGYTF
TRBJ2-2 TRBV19 CASITLGTGYTGELFF
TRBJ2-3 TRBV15 CATSGDRAMDTQYF
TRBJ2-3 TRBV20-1 CSAHLGTDTQYF
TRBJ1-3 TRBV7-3 CASSPIRTGRSGNTIYF
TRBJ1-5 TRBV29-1 CSAGSSNQPQHF
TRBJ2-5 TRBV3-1 CASSLGSDRETQYF
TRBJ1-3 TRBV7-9 CASSSLRGRGNTIYF
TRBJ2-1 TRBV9 CASSTRLGTSDFRGF
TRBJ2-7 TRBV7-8 CASSLRDRELEYF
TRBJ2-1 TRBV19 CASSIGTGMNNEQFF
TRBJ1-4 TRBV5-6 CASSFGSTNEKLFF
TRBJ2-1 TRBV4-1 CASSYAGTSLINEQFF
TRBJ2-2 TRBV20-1 CSARPPEGELFF
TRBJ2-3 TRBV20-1 CSARSHRSSTDTQYF
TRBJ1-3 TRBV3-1 CASSQGIGSGNTIYF
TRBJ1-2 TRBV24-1 CAPPKAGGCGYTF
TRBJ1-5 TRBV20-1 CSARDGTDQPQHF
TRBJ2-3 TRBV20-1 CSARPPQGSTDTQYF
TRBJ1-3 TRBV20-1 CSARPYRDRSFSGNTIYF